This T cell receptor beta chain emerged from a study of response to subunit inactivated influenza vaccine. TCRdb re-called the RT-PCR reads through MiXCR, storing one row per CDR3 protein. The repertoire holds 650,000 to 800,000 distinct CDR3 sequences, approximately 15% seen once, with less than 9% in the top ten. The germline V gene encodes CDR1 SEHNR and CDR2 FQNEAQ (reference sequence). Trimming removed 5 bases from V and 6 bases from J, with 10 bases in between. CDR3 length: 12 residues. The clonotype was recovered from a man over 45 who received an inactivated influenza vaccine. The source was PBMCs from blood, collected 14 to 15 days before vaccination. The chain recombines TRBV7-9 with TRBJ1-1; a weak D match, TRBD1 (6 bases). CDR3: CASSGGTPEAFF. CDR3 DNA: TGTGCCAGCAGCGGAGGGACACCTGAAGCTTTCTTT.